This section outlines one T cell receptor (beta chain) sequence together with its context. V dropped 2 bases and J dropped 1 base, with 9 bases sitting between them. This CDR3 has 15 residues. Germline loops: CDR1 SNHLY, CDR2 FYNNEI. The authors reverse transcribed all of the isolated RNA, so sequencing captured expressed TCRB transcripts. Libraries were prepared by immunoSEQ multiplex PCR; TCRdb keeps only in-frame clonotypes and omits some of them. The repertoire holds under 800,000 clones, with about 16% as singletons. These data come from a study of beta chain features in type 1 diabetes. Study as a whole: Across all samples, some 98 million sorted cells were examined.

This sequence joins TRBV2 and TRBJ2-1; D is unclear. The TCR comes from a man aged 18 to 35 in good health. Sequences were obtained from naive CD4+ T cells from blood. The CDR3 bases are TGTGCCAGCAGTGAACTAGGTTCTTCCTACAATGAGCAGTTCTTC. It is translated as CASSELGSSYNEQFF.